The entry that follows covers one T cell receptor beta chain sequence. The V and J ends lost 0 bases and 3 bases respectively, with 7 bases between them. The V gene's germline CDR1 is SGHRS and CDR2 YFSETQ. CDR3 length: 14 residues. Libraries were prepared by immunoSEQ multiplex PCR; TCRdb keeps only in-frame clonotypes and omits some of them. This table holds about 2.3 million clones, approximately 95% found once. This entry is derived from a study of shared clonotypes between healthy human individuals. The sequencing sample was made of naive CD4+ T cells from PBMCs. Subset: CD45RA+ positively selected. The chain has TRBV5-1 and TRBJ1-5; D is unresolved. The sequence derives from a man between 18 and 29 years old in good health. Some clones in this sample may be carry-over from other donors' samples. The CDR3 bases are TGCGCCAGCAGCTTGGACAGCTTCAATCAGCCCCAGCATTTT. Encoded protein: CASSLDSFNQPQHF.